Given below is one T cell receptor beta chain in context. Its target antigen remains unknown. Base qualities are not recorded, but no much larger clone differs from it by a single base. The CDR3, from cysteine to phenylalanine, totals 16 residues. Only the CDR3 DNA is retained, 48 bases long and in frame from the first base. The junction shows trimming of 4 bases on V and 4 bases on J, and the gene matches do not reach 7 bases of it. As encoded in the germline V gene, CDR1 is SGHRS while CDR2 is YFSETQ. The time point label, as the study defines it: about 28 days (+/-7) after the second vaccine dose. AZD1222 recipients given second doses at about 4 weeks or at about 12 weeks were pooled, since spike-specific TCR depth and breadth were not found to differ between the two schedules. The vaccinee samples were drawn from two UK trials, COV001 and COV002, one of which was a single-blind randomized controlled phase 2/3 trial testing AZD1222 (ChAdOx1 nCoV-19) in healthy adults. For TCRbeta chain sequencing, PBMC samples from trial participants were taken at day 0 and at day 28 after the second dose.

The CDR3 regions of human TCRbeta chains were analyzed by immunosequencing. Regarding the original processing steps: TCRs in the repertoires were compared against a reference library of SARS-CoV-2-specific TCRs that had been generated with the MIRA antigen-specificity platform. Breadth was defined as the fraction of unique TCRs that were SARS-CoV-2-associated. Depth was defined as the fraction of total T cells that were SARS-CoV-2-associated. Using the MIRA data, each spike-specific TCR was assigned both to the spike region to which the TCR was reactive and to a CD4 or CD8 class. Log10-transformed breadth and depth values were compared by one-way ANOVA with Sidak's multiple comparisons tests. TCRdb took over this immuneACCESS table, retaining in-frame rearrangements with V and J assigned. Such tables are incomplete; in checked studies, under half of the missing clones stem from an unresolved V gene, and the remainder is unexplained. V, J and clone size are taken as reported in that table, and D and trimming were inferred from the DNA itself. For this sample there are 100,000 to 120,000 clones; just under 95% appear just once. The ten largest account for 2% to 2.5% of the sample.

This entry belongs to a study of T cell responses to AZD1222 COVID-19 vaccine (dated by TCRdb to about 2021). About the full investigation: TCR sequencing covered fewer than 250 trial participants: 200 to 220 given two doses of AZD1222 and around 25 given two doses of MenACWY control vaccine. Enrollment into the trials was organized by age into subgroups of 18-55, 56-69 and 70-plus years, and those subgroups contained approximately 160, 26 and 62 TCR-sequenced participants, respectively.

Beyond this particular receptor, the publication reports: The vaccine-associated CD4 TCRs covered the entire spike protein, and the dominant responses fell in regions 160-218 and 743-854. Participants were mostly white British, with more females than males. The authors suggested clonal diversity may have been underestimated. Reportedly, close to half of the unique spike-specific TCRs recognized epitopes lying outside the regions that are mutated in the B.1.351 and B.1.1.7 variants. No day 14 peak-response samples were available, so repertoires were characterized only after the peak T cell response. In the small 56-69-year group, the increase in depth fell short of significance, most likely because of low power. A significant rise in spike-specific TCR breadth and depth was observed after two AZD1222 doses relative to day 0 and relative to MenACWY recipients. Conclusions about previously exposed vaccinees are limited, since just 5 to 7 AZD1222 recipients were seropositive for SARS-CoV-2 at baseline.

Sequences were derived from peripheral blood, sampled 28 days after the second AZD1222 dose. The rearrangement combines TRBV5-1 with TRBJ1-4, with TRBD1 matching 10 junction bases. The clonotype originates from an adult who received the AZD1222 COVID-19 vaccine. The DNA sequence follows: TGCGCCAGCAGCAGGGGGACAGGGGCCCGTAATGAAAAACTGTTTTTT. It specifies CASSRGTGARNEKLFF.